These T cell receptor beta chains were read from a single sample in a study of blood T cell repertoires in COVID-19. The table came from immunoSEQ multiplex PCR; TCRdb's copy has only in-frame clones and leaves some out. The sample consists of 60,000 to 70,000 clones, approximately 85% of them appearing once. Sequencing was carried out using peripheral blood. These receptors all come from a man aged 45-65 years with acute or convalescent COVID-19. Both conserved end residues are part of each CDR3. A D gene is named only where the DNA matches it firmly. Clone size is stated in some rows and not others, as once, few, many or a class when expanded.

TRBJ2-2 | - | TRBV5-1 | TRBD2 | TGCGCCAGCAGCTGGGGGACTAGCGGGGCCGGGGAGCTGTTTTTT | CASSWGTSGAGELFF
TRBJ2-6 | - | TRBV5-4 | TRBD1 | TGTGCCAGCAGCTCCCCGGGACAGGGGGCTTCTGGGGCCAACGTCCTGACTTTC | CASSSPGQGASGANVLTF
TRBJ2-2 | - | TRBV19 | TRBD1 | TGTGCCAGTAACACGGGACAGGGGGCCGCCGGGGAGCTGTTTTTT | CASNTGQGAAGELFF
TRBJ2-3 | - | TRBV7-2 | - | TGTGCCAGCAGCTTACGAAGTTGGATGACAGGTCTCGCAAATACGCAGTATTTT | CASSLRSWMTGLANTQYF
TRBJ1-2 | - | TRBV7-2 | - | TGTGCCAGCAGCTTAGTGGCTCTAAGGGGCGCTGGCACCTTC | CASSLVALRGAGTF
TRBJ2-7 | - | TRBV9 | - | TGTGCCAGCAGCGTAGCGCCTCGGGGAACTTACGAGCAGTACTTC | CASSVAPRGTYEQYF
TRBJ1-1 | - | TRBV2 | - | TGTGCCAGCAGTGGACATCCGAACACTGAAGCTTTCTTT | CASSGHPNTEAFF
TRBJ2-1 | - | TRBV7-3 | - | TGTGCCAGCAGCTCCACTCCGGGACTTCCAGGTGAGCAGTTCTTC | CASSSTPGLPGEQFF
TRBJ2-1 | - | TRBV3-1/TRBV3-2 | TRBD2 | TGTGCCAGCAGCCAAGATATGGCGGGGGGGCCGCGTGAGCAGTTCTTC | CASSQDMAGGPREQFF
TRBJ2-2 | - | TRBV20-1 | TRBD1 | TGCAGTGCTAGTAGAGGGGCGGGACAGGGGTCCACCGGGGAGCTGTTTTTT | CSASRGAGQGSTGELFF
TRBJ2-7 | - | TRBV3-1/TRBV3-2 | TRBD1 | TGTGCCAGCAGCCAAGGACAGGGAAGCTCCTACGAGCAGTACTTC | CASSQGQGSSYEQYF
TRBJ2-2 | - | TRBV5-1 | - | TGCGCCAGCAGCTTGAACAGGGAAACCGGGGAGCTGTTTTTT | CASSLNRETGELFF
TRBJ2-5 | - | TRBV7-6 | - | TGTGCCAGCAGCTTGGTCTCGAGGGAGGACGAGACCCAGTACTTC | CASSLVSREDETQYF
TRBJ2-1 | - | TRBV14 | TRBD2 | TGTGCCAGCAGCCAGTCGGCTAGCGGGGCGGTGTCCTCCTACAATGAGCAGTTCTTC | CASSQSASGAVSSYNEQFF
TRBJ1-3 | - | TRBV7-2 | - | TGTGCCAGCAGCTTAGCGCAAGGGAGCAGAGGAAACACCATATATTTT | CASSLAQGSRGNTIYF
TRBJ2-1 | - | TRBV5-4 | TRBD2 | TGTGCCAGCAGCCCCGAGGTAGCGGGGGACAATGAGCAGTTCTTC | CASSPEVAGDNEQFF
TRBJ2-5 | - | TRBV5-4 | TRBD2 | TGTGCCAGCAGCCAAGCAACACGACTAGCGGAAGAGGCCCAGTACTTC | CASSQATRLAEEAQYF
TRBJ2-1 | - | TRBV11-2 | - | TGTGCCAGCAGCCCCGGGGTGAACAATGAGCAGTTCTTC | CASSPGVNNEQFF
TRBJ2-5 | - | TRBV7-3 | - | TGTGCCAGCAGCCCGGACAGTTTACAAGAGACCCAGTACTTC | CASSPDSLQETQYF
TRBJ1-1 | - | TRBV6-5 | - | TGTGCCAGCACCAAAGAGGGAGGCACTGAAGCTTTCTTT | CASTKEGGTEAFF
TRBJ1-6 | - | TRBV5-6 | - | TGTGCCAGCAGCTTCGGGTTCTATAATTCACCCCTCCACTTT | CASSFGFYNSPLHF
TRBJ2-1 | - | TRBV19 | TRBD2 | TGTGCCAGTAGTACCTCGCCTTTACTAGCGGGGGGACACAGGGGCTACAATGAGCAGTTCTTC | CASSTSPLLAGGHRGYNEQFF
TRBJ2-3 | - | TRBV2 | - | TGTGCCAGCAGTATGGGGCACACAGATACGCAGTATTTT | CASSMGHTDTQYF
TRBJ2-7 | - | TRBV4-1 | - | TGCGCCAGCAGCCAAGATCGGTTGGGGGCCAGGTACGAGCAGTACTTC | CASSQDRLGARYEQYF
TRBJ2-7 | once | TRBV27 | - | TGTGCCAGCAGTTTATTGGGTAGGAGCTCCTACGAGCAGTACTTC | CASSLLGRSSYEQYF
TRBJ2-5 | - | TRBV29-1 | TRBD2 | TGCAGCGTCTCAAAGCGGGGAGAAGAGACCCAGTACTTC | CSVSKRGEETQYF
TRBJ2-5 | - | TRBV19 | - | TGTGCCAGTAGTTTAGGGGATAACCAGGGGGAGACCCAGTACTTC | CASSLGDNQGETQYF
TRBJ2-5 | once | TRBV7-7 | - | TGTGGTAGCAGCTTTAGGGGGCAAGAGACCCAGTACTTC | CGSSFRGQETQYF
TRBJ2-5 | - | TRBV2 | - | TGTGCCAGTTGCAGGGAAGAGACCCAGTACTTC | CASCREETQYF
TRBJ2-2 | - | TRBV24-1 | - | TGTGCCACCAGTGGGACTCCGTTTACCGGGGAGCTGTTTTTT | CATSGTPFTGELFF
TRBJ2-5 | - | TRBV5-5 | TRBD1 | TGTGCCAGCAGCTCGCCGGGACAGCTAGAAGAGACCCAGTACTTC | CASSSPGQLEETQYF
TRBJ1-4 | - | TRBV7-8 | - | TGTGCCAGCAGCACGTACAATGATGAAAAACTGTTTTTT | CASSTYNDEKLFF
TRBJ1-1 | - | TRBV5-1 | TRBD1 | TGCGCCAGCAGCGACAGTGGACAGGGGTCGGCTGAAGCTTTCTTT | CASSDSGQGSAEAFF
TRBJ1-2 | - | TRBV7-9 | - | TGTGCCAGCAGCTTAGAGACAGCCTGGACCTATGGCTACACCTTC | CASSLETAWTYGYTF
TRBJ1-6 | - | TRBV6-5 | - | TGTGCCAGTAGGGGTTATAATTCACCCCTCCACTTT | CASRGYNSPLHF
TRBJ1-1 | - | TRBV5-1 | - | TGCGCCAGCAGCTTGACAGGGTTGGGAACTGAAGCTTTCTTT | CASSLTGLGTEAFF
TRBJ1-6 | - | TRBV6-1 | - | TGTGCCAGCAGTGAAGTACCCATGACAGGAGCGAATGATCACTTT | CASSEVPMTGANDHF
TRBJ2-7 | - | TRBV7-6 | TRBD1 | TGTGCCAGCAGCCCTCAAGACAGGGGGCTCTACGAGCAGTACTTC | CASSPQDRGLYEQYF
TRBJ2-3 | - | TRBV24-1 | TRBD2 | TGTGCCACCAGTCGGTCTTCTAGCGGGGGGTCCTACCTCACGGATACGCAGTATTTT | CATSRSSSGGSYLTDTQYF
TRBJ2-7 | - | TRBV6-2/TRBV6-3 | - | TGTGCCAGCAGCATCACCGGAGCACGCGAGCAGTACTTC | CASSITGAREQYF
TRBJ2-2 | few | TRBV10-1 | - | TGCGCCAGCAGTGAGGGGGCTAACGGCGGGGAGCTGTTTTTT | CASSEGANGGELFF
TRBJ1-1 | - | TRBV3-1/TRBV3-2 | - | TGTGCCAGCAGCCAAGATGGGGGAGGCACTGAAGCTTTCTTT | CASSQDGGGTEAFF
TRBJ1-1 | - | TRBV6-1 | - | TGTGCCAGCAGTGACAGGCCAGGGTTGGGATATAACACTGAAGCTTTCTTT | CASSDRPGLGYNTEAFF
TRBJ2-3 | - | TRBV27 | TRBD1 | TGTGCCAGCTTAGACAGGGGCCTATCAACAGATACGCAGTATTTT | CASLDRGLSTDTQYF
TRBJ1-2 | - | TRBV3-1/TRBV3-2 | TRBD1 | TGTGCCAGCAGCCCAACGACAGGGACCTATGGCTACACCTTC | CASSPTTGTYGYTF
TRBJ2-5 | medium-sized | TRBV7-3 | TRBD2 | TGTGCCAGCAGCTTAACGGGTGGACTAGACCAAGAGACCCAGTACTTC | CASSLTGGLDQETQYF
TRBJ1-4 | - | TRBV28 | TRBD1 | TGTGCCAGCAGCCAGACAGGGTTTAATGAAAAACTGTTTTTT | CASSQTGFNEKLFF
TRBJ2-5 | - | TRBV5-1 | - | TGCGCCAGCAGCTTGGGACAGCAAGAGACCCAGTACTTC | CASSLGQQETQYF
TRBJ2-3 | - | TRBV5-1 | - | TGCGCCAGCAGCTTGGACGAGGAATTCACAGATACGCAGTATTTT | CASSLDEEFTDTQYF
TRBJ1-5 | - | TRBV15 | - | TGTGCCACCAGTTCTCTGGGGGGGAGTAATCAGCCCCAGCATTTT | CATSSLGGSNQPQHF
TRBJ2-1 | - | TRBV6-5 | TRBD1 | TGTGCCAGCAGACGGGACAGGGGTTCCTACAATGAGCAGTTCTTC | CASRRDRGSYNEQFF
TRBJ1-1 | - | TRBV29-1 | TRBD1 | TGCAGCGTCGCGGGACAGGGGAACACTGAAGCTTTCTTT | CSVAGQGNTEAFF
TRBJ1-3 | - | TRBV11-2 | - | TGTGCCAGCAGCTTAGTTCGCGGGCACACCATATATTTT | CASSLVRGHTIYF